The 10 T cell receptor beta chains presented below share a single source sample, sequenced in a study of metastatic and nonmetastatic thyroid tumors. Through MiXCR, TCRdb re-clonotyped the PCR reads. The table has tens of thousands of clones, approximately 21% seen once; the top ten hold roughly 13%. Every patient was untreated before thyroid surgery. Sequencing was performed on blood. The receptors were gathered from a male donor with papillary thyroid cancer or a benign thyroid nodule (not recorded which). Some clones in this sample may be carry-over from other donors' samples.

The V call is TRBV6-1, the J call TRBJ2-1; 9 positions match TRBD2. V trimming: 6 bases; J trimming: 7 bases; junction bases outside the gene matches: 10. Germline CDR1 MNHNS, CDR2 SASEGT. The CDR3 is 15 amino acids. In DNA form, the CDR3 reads TGTGCCAGCAGCTTTAGCGGGAGCTACCAGAATGAGCAGTTCTTC. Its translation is CASSFSGSYQNEQFF.

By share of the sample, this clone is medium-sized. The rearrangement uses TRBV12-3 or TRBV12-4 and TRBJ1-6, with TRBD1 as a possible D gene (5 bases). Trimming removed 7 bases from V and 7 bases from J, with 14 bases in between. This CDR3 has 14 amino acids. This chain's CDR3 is CASTLPGGNSPLHF. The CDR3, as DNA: TGTGCCAGCACCCTGCCGGGGGGGAATTCACCCCTCCACTTT.

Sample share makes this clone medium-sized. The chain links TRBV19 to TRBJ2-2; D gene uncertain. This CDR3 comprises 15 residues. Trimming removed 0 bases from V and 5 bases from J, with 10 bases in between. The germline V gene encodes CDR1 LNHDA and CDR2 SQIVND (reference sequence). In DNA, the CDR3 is TGTGCCAGTAGTATAGATCCGGGCCGAACCGGGGAGCTGTTTTTT. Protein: CASSIDPGRTGELFF. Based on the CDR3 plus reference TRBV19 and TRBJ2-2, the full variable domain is DGGITQSPKYLFRKEGQNVTLSCEQNLNHDAMYWYRQDPGQGLRLIYYSQIVNDFQKGDIAEGYSVSREKKESFPLTVTSAQKNPTAFYLCASSIDPGRTGELFFGEGSRLTVL.

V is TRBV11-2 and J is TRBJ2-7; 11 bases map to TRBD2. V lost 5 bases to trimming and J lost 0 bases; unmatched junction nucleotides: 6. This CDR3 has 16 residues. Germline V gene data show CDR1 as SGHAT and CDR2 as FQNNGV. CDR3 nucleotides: TGTGCCAGCAGCCCGATGACTAGCGGGATCTCCTACGAGCAGTACTTC. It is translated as CASSPMTSGISYEQYF.

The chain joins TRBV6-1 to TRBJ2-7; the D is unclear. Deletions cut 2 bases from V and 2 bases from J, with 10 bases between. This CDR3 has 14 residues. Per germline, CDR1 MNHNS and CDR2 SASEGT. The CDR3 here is CASSERVSTYEQYV. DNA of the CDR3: TGTGCCAGCAGTGAAAGGGTCAGCACCTACGAGCAGTACGTC.

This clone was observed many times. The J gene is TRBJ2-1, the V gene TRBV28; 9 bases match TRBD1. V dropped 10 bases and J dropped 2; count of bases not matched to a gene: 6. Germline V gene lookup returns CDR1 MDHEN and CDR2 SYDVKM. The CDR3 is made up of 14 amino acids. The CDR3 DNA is TGTGCCACTTCCCGGGACAGGGCCTACAATGAGCAGTTCTTC. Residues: CATSRDRAYNEQFF.

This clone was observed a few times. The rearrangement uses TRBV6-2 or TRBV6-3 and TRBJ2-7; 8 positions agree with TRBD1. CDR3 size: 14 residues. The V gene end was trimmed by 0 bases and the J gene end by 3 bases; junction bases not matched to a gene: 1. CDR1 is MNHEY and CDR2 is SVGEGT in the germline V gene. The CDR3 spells CASSYSTGGYEQYF. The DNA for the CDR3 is TGTGCCAGCAGTTACTCAACAGGGGGCTACGAGCAGTACTTC.

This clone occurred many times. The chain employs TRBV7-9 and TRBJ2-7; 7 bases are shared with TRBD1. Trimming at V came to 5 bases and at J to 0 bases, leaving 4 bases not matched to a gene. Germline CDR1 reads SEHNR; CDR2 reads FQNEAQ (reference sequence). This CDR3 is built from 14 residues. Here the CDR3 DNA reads TGTGCCAGCAGCCGGACAGGCTCCTCCTACGAGCAGTACTTC. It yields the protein CASSRTGSSYEQYF.

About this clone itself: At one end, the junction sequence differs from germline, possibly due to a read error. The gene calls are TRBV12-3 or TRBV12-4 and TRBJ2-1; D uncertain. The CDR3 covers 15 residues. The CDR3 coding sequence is TGTGCCATCAGTTTAGTCCTTAGCTCCTACAATGAGCAGTTCTTC. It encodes CAISLVLSSYNEQFF.

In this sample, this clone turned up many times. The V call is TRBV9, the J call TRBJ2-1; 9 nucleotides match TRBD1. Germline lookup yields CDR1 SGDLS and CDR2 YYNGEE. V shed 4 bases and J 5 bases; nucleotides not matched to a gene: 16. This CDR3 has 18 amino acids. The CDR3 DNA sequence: TGTGCCAGCAGCCCCCGGGACAGGGTTGGGGCGGGAGACAATGAGCAGTTCTTC. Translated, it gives CASSPRDRVGAGDNEQFF. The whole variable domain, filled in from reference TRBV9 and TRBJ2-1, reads DSGVTQTPKHLITATGQRVTLRCSPRSGDLSVYWYQQSLDQGLQFLIQYYNGEERAKGNILERFSAQQFPDLHSELNLSSLELGDSALYFCASSPRDRVGAGDNEQFFGPGTRLTVL.